This passage covers 17 T cell receptor beta chains from one sample sequenced in a study of human T cells and chemical hapten exposure. TCRdb ran MiXCR on the RACE reads and lists one entry per CDR3 protein. The table shows more than 70,000 distinct CDR3 sequences, with 8.5% occurring only once. Time point noted: pre-sensitization, week 0. Treatment specified: therapeutic diphenylcyclopropenone sensitization with weekly scalp DPC. The material sequenced was whole blood, taken in connection with sensitization to the hapten diphenylcyclopropenone (DPC). These receptors originate from a man aged 35 to 55 with alopecia areata. Some clones in this sample may be carry-over from other donors' samples.

This clonotype was detected only a few times. The rearrangement links TRBV2 to TRBJ2-1; 9 bases line up with TRBD2. CDR1 is SNHLY, CDR2 FYNNEI, per germline. This CDR3 has 17 residues. The J segment lost 2 bases and the V segment lost 6 bases, leaving 11 bases of the junction unmatched. Here the CDR3 DNA reads TGTGCCAGCAGCGTCCCCTTAGCGGGAGCCACCTACAATGAGCAGTTCTTC. Its translation: CASSVPLAGATYNEQFF.

This clonotype was counted ten times or more. The V call is TRBV10-3, the J call TRBJ2-6, with D tentatively TRBD1 (6 bases). Trimming took 7 bases from V and 11 from J, leaving 24 bases between them. CDR3 length: 16 residues. Germline CDR1 is ENHRY and CDR2 is SYGVKD. CDR3 nucleotides: TGTGCCATCACCGGGACACATAGTTCATTGGTAGACGTCCTGACTTTC. It specifies CAITGTHSSLVDVLTF.

This clonotype was counted at least ten times. The chain joins TRBV7-2 to TRBJ2-7; 9 bases match TRBD2. This CDR3 is 15 amino acids long. The V and J ends lost 6 bases and 0 bases, in that order; junction bases with no gene match: 6. Germline-derived CDR1 and CDR2 are SGHTA and FQGNSA. The CDR3 DNA follows: TGTGCCAGCAGTCCCCTAGCGGGAATCTCCTACGAGCAGTACGTC. Amino acid sequence: CASSPLAGISYEQYV.

The rearrangement links TRBV7-2 to TRBJ1-6; maybe TRBD1 (5 bases). Trimming removed 0 bases at V and 10 bases at J, with 13 bases between. Per the germline V gene, CDR1 is SGHTA and CDR2 is FQGNSA. The CDR3 is made up of 15 amino acids. The DNA for the CDR3 is TGTGCCAGCAGCTTAGCTTCCGGGGCCGGATCACCCCTCCACTTT. This codes for CASSLASGAGSPLHF.

This clonotype was seen ten or more times. The rearrangement links TRBV24-1 to TRBJ2-7; D could derive from TRBD1 or TRBD2 (5 bases each). The germline V and J ends were trimmed by 4 bases and 9 bases, with 24 bases remaining between them. This CDR3 spans 16 amino acids. Germline loops: CDR1 KGHDR, CDR2 SFDVKD. The CDR3 reads CATSEPGTAWFTGQYV. In DNA, the CDR3 is TGTGCCACCAGTGAACCCGGGACCGCCTGGTTTACAGGGCAGTACGTC.

The rearrangement links TRBV5-1 to TRBJ2-7; D call uncertain. Germline-derived CDR1 and CDR2 are SGHRS and YFSETQ. This CDR3 is built from 13 residues. Trimming stripped 0 bases from V and 6 bases from J, with 10 bases between. CDR3 in DNA: TGCGCCAGCAGCTTGGCTGGTTCTAGCGAGCAGTACTTC. As protein: CASSLAGSSEQYF.

This clonotype was observed a few times. V is TRBV6-6 and J is TRBJ1-5, with D unresolved. Germline CDR1 and CDR2: MNHNY and SVGAGI (reference sequence). The CDR3 consists of 16 residues. V gave up 8 bases and J gave up 1 base, with 18 bases separating them. This CDR3 is CASASLSQWSNQPQHF. CDR3 nucleotide sequence: TGTGCCAGCGCATCCCTCTCCCAGTGGAGCAATCAGCCCCAGCATTTT.

This clonotype was found a few times. The V and J genes are TRBV20-1 and TRBJ2-4; TRBD2 matches 10 bases. This CDR3 has 14 residues. Germline V gene lookup returns CDR1 DFQATT and CDR2 SNEGSKA (reference sequence). V trimming: 3 bases; J trimming: 6 bases; junction bases outside the gene matches: 5. The CDR3 DNA sequence: TGCAGTGCTAGTGAGGTAGCGGGGGGAAACATTCAGTACTTC. This sequence encodes CSASEVAGGNIQYF.

This chain joins TRBV18 and TRBJ2-2, with D perhaps assigned TRBD1 or TRBD2 (6 bases each). The CDR3 length is 17 residues. Germline V gene lookup returns CDR1 KGHSH and CDR2 LQKENI. Trimming stripped 4 bases from V and 4 bases from J, with 19 bases between. The CDR3 sequence: CASSRRESRGGTGELFF. In nucleotides, the CDR3 is TGTGCCAGCTCACGCCGAGAAAGCAGGGGAGGCACCGGGGAGCTGTTTTTT.

This clonotype has a count of ten or more. The chain uses TRBV25-1 and TRBJ2-1, with 8 nucleotides matching TRBD2. Germline CDR1 is MGHDK and CDR2 is SYGVNS. Trimming took 5 bases from V and 7 from J; bases not matched to a gene: 7. The CDR3 has 14 amino acids. CDR3 sequence reads: CASSLSGRRNEQFF. DNA of the CDR3: TGTGCCAGCAGTCTGAGCGGGAGACGGAATGAGCAGTTCTTC.

This clonotype has just a few counts. The rearrangement uses TRBV14 and TRBJ2-2; D is undetermined. This CDR3 region has 17 residues. Trimming left V 4 bases short and J 4 bases short, with 19 bases between. Germline CDR1 reads SGHDN; CDR2 reads FVKESK. The CDR3 DNA reads TGTGCCAGCAGCCCACCGGGTGCCATCATTTCCACCGGGGAGCTGTTTTTT. As protein: CASSPPGAIISTGELFF.

This chain links TRBV6-5 with TRBJ2-7; 11 bases fit TRBD2. Losses at the gene ends were 5 bases for V and 4 bases for J; bases not matched to a gene: 4. This CDR3 spans 14 amino acids. Per germline, CDR1 MNHEY and CDR2 SVGAGI. The CDR3 bases are TGTGCCAGCAGTCGCGGGACTAGCGGTTACGAGCAGTACTTC. Translated, it gives CASSRGTSGYEQYF.

The V call is TRBV28, the J call TRBJ2-7, with a possible D match to TRBD1 (5 bases). This CDR3 contains 15 residues. Germline values: CDR1 MDHEN, CDR2 SYDVKM. Trimming pared 6 bases from V and 3 bases from J, leaving 18 bases between. In nucleotides, the CDR3 is TGTGCCAGCAGGTCAGGGATTTCCTTTTTCTACGAGCAGTACTTC. Translation: CASRSGISFFYEQYF.

This clonotype occurred a few times. The chain joins TRBV7-2 to TRBJ2-5; the D is unclear. From germline, CDR1 is SGHTA and CDR2 FQGNSA. The CDR3 length is 12 residues. V lost 0 bases, J lost 5 bases, and 4 bases lay in between. In DNA, the CDR3 is TGTGCCAGCAGCTTAGCGCTTGAGACCCAGTACTTC. Translated, it gives CASSLALETQYF.

This clonotype was counted a few times. This chain links TRBV7-2 with TRBJ2-6; D gene ambiguous. V shed 5 bases and J shed 0 bases, with 17 bases lying between them. The V gene's germline CDR1 is SGHTA and CDR2 FQGNSA. The CDR3 is 18 amino acids. The CDR3 spells CASSHRRMSLSGANVLTF. CDR3 nucleotide sequence: TGTGCCAGCAGCCACCGACGGATGTCACTCTCTGGGGCCAACGTCCTGACTTTC.

The chain recombines TRBV28 with TRBJ2-7; D is ambiguous. Germline V gives CDR1 MDHEN, CDR2 SYDVKM. The V and J ends lost 6 bases and 3 bases respectively, with 6 bases between them. This CDR3 has 11 amino acids. The CDR3 is CASSLRYEQYF. CDR3 nucleotide sequence: TGTGCCAGCAGCCTCCGCTACGAGCAGTACTTC.

This clonotype was seen more than once but under ten times. The chain is built from TRBV30 and TRBJ2-6, with D unresolved. Trimming removed 8 bases at V and 0 bases at J, with 8 bases between. The CDR3 loop spans 13 amino acids. Germline assignment: CDR1 GTSNPN and CDR2 SVGIG (reference sequence). CDR3 residues: CALPSSGANVLTF. The DNA of the CDR3 is TGTGCCCTCCCCAGCTCTGGGGCCAACGTCCTGACTTTC.